The T cell receptor (beta chain) described here comes from a study of blood T cell repertoires in COVID-19. The overall study: Specimens from acute and convalescent COVID-19 originated in the United States, Italy and Spain. T cells, B-cell-depleted T cells, or PBMCs provided the cDNA or gDNA that served as material.

In the original analysis: Reference gene primer amplification gave nucleated cell count estimates. The assay was immunoSEQ multiplex PCR, and TCRdb's table has in-frame clones only and misses some. Clone size and the V and J calls come from that table; the DNA yielded D and trimming. The sample records 77,000 or so clones, roughly 76% being singletons. This CDR3 contains 14 residues. CDR1 and CDR2 from the germline V gene are LNHDA and SQIVND (reference sequence). V lost 7 bases to trimming and J lost 5 bases, with 17 bases between them. Sequenced input: peripheral blood. The rearrangement links TRBV19 to TRBJ1-1, with D tentatively TRBD1 (5 bases). This receptor was identified in a woman of 80 years or more with active or convalescent COVID-19. CDR3 sequence: CASTWGEARTEAFF. The CDR3 region has the DNA TGTGCCAGTACTTGGGGCGAAGCGAGAACTGAAGCTTTCTTT.